Below, one T cell receptor beta chain is given with its context. Its antigen is currently not known. No clone much larger than this one lies a single base away; base qualities are absent. The immunoSEQ Assay, a bias-controlled multiplex PCR, was used to amplify TCRbeta CDR3 regions from genomic DNA. The authors' analysis ran thus. The number of nucleated cells in each sample was estimated from the amplification of reference gene primers within the assay. Sequence reads were collapsed and filtered to measure the absolute abundance of every unique TCRbeta CDR3 rearrangement. For each sample, productive Simpson clonality was calculated as the square root of Simpson's diversity index over productive rearrangements. TCRdb provides this immuneACCESS table in a form limited to in-frame rearrangements. Some clones are lacking; in checked studies, under half of them reflect an unresolved V gene, and why the rest are absent is not known. The DNA gave D and trimming, while V, J and clone size come from that table. The table for this sample lists 120,000 to 150,000 clones; 82% of them were counted only once. The ten top clones hold around 15% of the sample.

Each collaborating institution followed its own protocols to collect whole blood in K2EDTA tubes. For TCRbeta analysis, collaborators shipped samples in one of three forms: frozen whole blood, isolated PBMCs, or DNA extracted from either of those sample types. The CDR3, from cysteine to phenylalanine, totals 13 residues. Only CDR3 DNA is held: 39 bases, read in frame from base 1. The germline V and J ends show losses of 8 bases and 0 bases respectively, and no gene match explains 3 bases of the junction. The germline V gene (reference sequence) provides CDR1 GTSNPN and CDR2 SVGIG. This record belongs to a study of blood T cell repertoires in COVID-19 (TCRdb year 2020). For context, the study as a whole: The collaborator samples originated in the United States, Italy and Spain and spanned the acute and convalescent phases of COVID-19. The material from the prospective study consisted of cDNA or gDNA derived from T cells, B-cell-depleted T cells, or PBMCs. The dataset comprised deeply sampled blood TCRbeta repertoires from subjects exposed to, actively infected with, or recovered from COVID-19. The repertoires were released in a freely available public database meant as a resource for research on the immune response to SARS-CoV-2. The samples were drawn from two sources: the first 160 participants of the ongoing ImmuneRACE study, and approximately 1,300 subjects contributed by 6 global collaborators. The sample metadata nearly always contained a de-identified subject ID, COVID-19 status, age in years and sex. Where available, HLA class I and class II types were taken from metadata supplied by the sample provider and were not determined by assay-based typing.

The research as a whole found: The amount of clinical and demographic metadata varied by source and participant and was provided uncurated.

This TCR derives from a human donor with acute or convalescent COVID-19. The donor label of this sample is uncertain. Source material: peripheral blood. The chain is made from TRBV30 and TRBJ2-3, and TRBD1 matches 9 of the central bases. The sequenced DNA: TGTGCCGGGACAGGGTCTAGCACAGATACGCAGTATTTT. This sequence encodes CAGTGSSTDTQYF. Beyond the CDR3, the reference TRBV30 and TRBJ2-3 genes provide the residues; the full variable domain reads: SQTIHQWPATLVQPVGSPLSLECTVEGTSNPNLYWYRQAAGRGLQLLFYSVGIGQISSEVPQNLSASRPQDRQFILSSKKLLLSDSGFYLCAGTGSSTDTQYFGPGTRLTVL.